This T cell receptor (beta chain) was found in a study of T cell responses to AZD1222 COVID-19 vaccine. The table came from immunoSEQ multiplex PCR; TCRdb's copy has only in-frame clones and leaves some out. The table has under 100,000 clones, around nine tenths seen once. Notes on this clone: The antigen remains undetermined.

Both about-4-week and about-12-week second-dose recipients were combined. Study findings and constraints: It was only after the peak T cell response that any repertoires were sampled. Spike-specific TCR breadth and depth went up after people got two AZD1222 doses.

The specimen was peripheral blood, collected 28 days after the second AZD1222 dose. The receptor was isolated from an adult who received the AZD1222 COVID-19 vaccine.

The CDR3 here is CASSGGTGRRTEAFF. CDR3 bases: TGTGCCAGCAGCGGAGGGACAGGGAGAAGGACTGAAGCTTTCTTT. The V and J genes are TRBV5-6 and TRBJ1-1; 9 nucleotides align to TRBD1. V lost 4 bases, J lost 5 bases, and 9 bases stayed unmatched. CDR3 size: 15 residues. Germline V gene sequence: CDR1 SGHDT, CDR2 YYEEEE.